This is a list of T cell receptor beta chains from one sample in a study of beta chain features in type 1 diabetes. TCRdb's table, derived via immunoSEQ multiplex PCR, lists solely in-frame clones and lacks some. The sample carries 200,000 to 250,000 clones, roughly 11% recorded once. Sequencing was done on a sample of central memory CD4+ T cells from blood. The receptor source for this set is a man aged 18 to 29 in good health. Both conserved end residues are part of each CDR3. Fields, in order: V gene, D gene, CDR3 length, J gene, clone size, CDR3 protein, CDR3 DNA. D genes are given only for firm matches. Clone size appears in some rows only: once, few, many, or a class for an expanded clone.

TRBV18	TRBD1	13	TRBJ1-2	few	CASSRDRDYGYTF	TGTGCCAGCTCACGCGACAGGGACTATGGCTACACCTTC
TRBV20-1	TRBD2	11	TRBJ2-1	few	CSWKGLAAQFF	TGCAGCTGGAAGGGACTAGCGGCACAGTTCTTC
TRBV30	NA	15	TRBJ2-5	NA	CAWRTGSRREETQYF	TGTGCCTGGAGGACCGGGTCACGGAGGGAAGAGACCCAGTACTTC
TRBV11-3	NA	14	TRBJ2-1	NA	CASSLRGTYNEQFF	TGTGCCAGCAGCTTAAGGGGTACCTACAATGAGCAGTTCTTC
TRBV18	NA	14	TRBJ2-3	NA	CASSRQADTDTQYF	TGTGCCAGCTCACGACAGGCCGACACAGATACGCAGTATTTT
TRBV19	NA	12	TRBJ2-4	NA	CASSVREDIQYF	TGTGCCAGTAGTGTCAGGGAGGACATTCAGTACTTC
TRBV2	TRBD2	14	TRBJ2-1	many	CASSELAGEGEQFF	TGTGCCAGCAGTGAACTAGCGGGAGAGGGTGAGCAGTTCTTC
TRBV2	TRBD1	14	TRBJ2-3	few	CASSPGGGADTQYF	TGTGCCAGCAGCCCAGGGGGCGGGGCAGATACGCAGTATTTT
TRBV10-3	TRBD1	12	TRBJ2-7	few	CAISWTGREQYF	TGTGCCATCAGTTGGACAGGTCGCGAGCAGTACTTC
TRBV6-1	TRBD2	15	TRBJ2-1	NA	CASRATSGQNNEQFF	TGTGCCAGCAGGGCGACTAGCGGGCAAAACAATGAGCAGTTCTTC
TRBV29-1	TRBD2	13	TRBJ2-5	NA	CSGTSGIQGEQYF	TGCAGCGGAACTAGCGGGATTCAGGGGGAGCAGTACTTC
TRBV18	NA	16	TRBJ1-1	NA	CASSPALDGPNTEAFF	TGTGCCAGCTCACCGGCCTTGGACGGACCAAACACTGAAGCTTTCTTT
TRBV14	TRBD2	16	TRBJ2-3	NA	CASSLYPPGLENTQYF	TGTGCCAGCAGCCTATACCCTCCGGGACTAGAGAATACGCAGTATTTT
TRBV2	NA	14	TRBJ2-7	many	CASSVQGASYEQYF	TGTGCCAGCAGTGTACAAGGGGCCTCCTACGAGCAGTACTTC
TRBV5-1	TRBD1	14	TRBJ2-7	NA	CASSFSGQGYEQYF	TGCGCCAGCAGCTTCTCGGGACAGGGCTACGAGCAGTACTTC
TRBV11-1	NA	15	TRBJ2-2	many	CASSLTLANTGELFF	TGTGCCAGCAGCCTGACTTTAGCGAACACCGGGGAGCTGTTTTTT
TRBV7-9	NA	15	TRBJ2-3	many	CASSPPGGNTDTQYF	TGTGCCAGCAGCCCCCCGGGGGGCAACACAGATACGCAGTATTTT
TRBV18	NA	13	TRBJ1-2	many	CASSPLSEDGYTF	TGTGCCAGCTCACCATTATCGGAGGATGGCTACACCTTC
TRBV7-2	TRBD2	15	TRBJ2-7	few	CASSLGTSNIFEQYF	TGTGCCAGCAGCTTAGGGACTAGCAATATCTTCGAGCAGTACTTC
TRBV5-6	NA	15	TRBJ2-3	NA	CASSRNRDFTDTQYF	TGTGCCAGCAGTAGGAACAGGGACTTCACAGATACGCAGTATTTT
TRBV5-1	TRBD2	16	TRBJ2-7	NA	CASSLGLAGGAYEQYF	TGCGCCAGCAGCTTGGGACTAGCGGGAGGAGCCTACGAGCAGTACTTC
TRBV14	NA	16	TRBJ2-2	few	CASSDTLSSSIGELFF	TGTGCCAGCAGCGACACCTTAAGTAGCTCTATCGGGGAGCTGTTTTTT
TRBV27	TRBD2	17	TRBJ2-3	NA	CASSPGLAGDPTDTQYF	TGTGCCAGCAGTCCGGGACTAGCGGGTGATCCTACAGATACGCAGTATTTT
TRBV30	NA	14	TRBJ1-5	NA	CAWSNGYSNQPQHF	TGTGCCTGGAGCAACGGTTATAGCAATCAGCCCCAGCATTTT
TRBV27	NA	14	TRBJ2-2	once	CASSLNGDTGELFF	TGTGCCAGCAGTTTAAACGGCGACACCGGGGAGCTGTTTTTT
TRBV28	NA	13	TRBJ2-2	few	CASSPGSTGELFF	TGTGCCAGCAGCCCGGGGAGTACCGGGGAGCTGTTTTTT
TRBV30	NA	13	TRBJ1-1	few	CAWSLWGNTEAFF	TGTGCCTGGAGTTTATGGGGCAACACTGAAGCTTTCTTT
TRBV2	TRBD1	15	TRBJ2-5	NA	CASSVGTGGLETQYF	TGTGCCAGCAGTGTTGGGACAGGCGGTCTCGAGACCCAGTACTTC
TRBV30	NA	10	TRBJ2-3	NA	CAWGAGVAYF	TGTGCCTGGGGTGCAGGGGTGGCGTATTTT
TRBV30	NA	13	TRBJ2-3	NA	CAWTLGSTDTQYF	TGTGCCTGGACGCTGGGAAGCACAGATACGCAGTATTTT
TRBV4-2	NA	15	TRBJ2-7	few	CASSEKARESYEQYF	TGTGCCAGCAGCGAAAAAGCGCGAGAGAGCTACGAGCAGTACTTC
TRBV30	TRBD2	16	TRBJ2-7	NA	CAWSLPGGSGGHEQYF	TGTGCCTGGAGTCTCCCCGGAGGAAGCGGGGGCCACGAGCAGTACTTC
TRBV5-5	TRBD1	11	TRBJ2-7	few	CASSLDREEYF	TGTGCCAGCAGCCTGGACAGGGAGGAGTACTTC
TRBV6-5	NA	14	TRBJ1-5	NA	CASSPGRSNQPQHF	TGTGCCAGCAGCCCGGGCCGTAGCAATCAGCCCCAGCATTTT
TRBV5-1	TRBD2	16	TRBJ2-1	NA	CASSPAGLAGANEQFF	TGCGCCAGCAGCCCGGCGGGACTAGCGGGAGCGAATGAGCAGTTCTTC
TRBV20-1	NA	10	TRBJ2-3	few	CSVGWDTQYF	TGCAGTGTGGGTTGGGATACGCAGTATTTT
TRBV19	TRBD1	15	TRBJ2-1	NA	CASSALGTGYNEQFF	TGTGCCAGTAGTGCTCTCGGGACAGGGTACAATGAGCAGTTCTTC
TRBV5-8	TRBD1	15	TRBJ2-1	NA	CASSNPGTGENEQFF	TGTGCCAGCAGCAACCCCGGGACAGGGGAGAATGAGCAGTTCTTC
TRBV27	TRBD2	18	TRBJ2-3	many	CASSLSLGAGGNTDTQYF	TGTGCCAGCAGTTTATCTCTGGGTGCGGGAGGTAACACAGATACGCAGTATTTT
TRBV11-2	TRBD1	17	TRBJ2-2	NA	CASSSAPGTGSTGELFF	TGTGCCAGCAGCTCAGCCCCCGGGACAGGGAGTACCGGGGAGCTGTTTTTT
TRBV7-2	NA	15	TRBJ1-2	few	CASSFPGPRNYGYTF	TGTGCCAGCAGCTTTCCGGGACCGCGGAACTATGGCTACACCTTC
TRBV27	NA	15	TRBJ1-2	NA	CASSFQIGGSYGYTF	TGTGCCAGCAGTTTCCAAATCGGGGGTAGTTATGGCTACACCTTC
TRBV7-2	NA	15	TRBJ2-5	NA	CASSPTRVPQETQYF	TGTGCCAGCAGCCCGACGCGGGTCCCGCAGGAGACCCAGTACTTC
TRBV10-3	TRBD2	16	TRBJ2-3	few	CAISEGLAGETDTQYF	TGTGCCATCAGTGAAGGACTAGCGGGAGAAACAGATACGCAGTATTTT
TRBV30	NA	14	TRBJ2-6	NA	CAWSRQSGANVLTF	TGTGCCTGGAGCCGGCAGTCTGGGGCCAACGTCCTGACTTTC
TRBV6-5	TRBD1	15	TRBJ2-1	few	CASSPTGGNRNEQFF	TGTGCCAGCAGCCCTACAGGGGGCAATCGGAATGAGCAGTTCTTC
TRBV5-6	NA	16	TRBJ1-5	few	CASSAGTGGSNQPQHF	TGTGCCAGCAGCGCGGGTACAGGAGGAAGCAATCAGCCCCAGCATTTT
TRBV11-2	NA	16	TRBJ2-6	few	CASSGLQGTGANVLTF	TGTGCCAGCAGCGGATTACAGGGTACTGGGGCCAACGTCCTGACTTTC
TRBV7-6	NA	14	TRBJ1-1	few	CASGPLDQFTEAFF	TGTGCCAGCGGACCCCTTGACCAGTTCACTGAAGCTTTCTTT
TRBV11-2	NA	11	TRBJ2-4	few	CASSSANIQYF	TGTGCCAGCAGCTCCGCTAACATTCAGTACTTC
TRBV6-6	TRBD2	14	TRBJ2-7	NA	CASSSLADSYEQYF	TGTGCCAGCAGTTCCCTAGCGGACTCCTACGAGCAGTACTTC
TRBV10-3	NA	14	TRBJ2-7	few	CAISELGQTYEQYF	TGTGCCATCAGTGAATTAGGACAGACATACGAGCAGTACTTC
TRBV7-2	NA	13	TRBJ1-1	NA	CASSSQGNTEAFF	TGTGCCAGCAGCAGTCAAGGGAACACTGAAGCTTTCTTT